Listed below are T cell receptor beta chains from one sample, sequenced in a study of neurological immune-mediated disorders. Each CDR3 protein is one row after TCRdb ran MiXCR on the 5' RACE reads. The sample holds tens of thousands of distinct CDR3 sequences; 2% to 3% are singletons and the top ten take 2.3%. Sequencing was done on a sample of PBMCs. These receptors were collected from a woman between 50 and 59 years old with multiple sclerosis. Each CDR3 is given with its conserved first and last residue. The D gene is left open where the match is weak. Not all rows give a size; the values are once, few, many and, for expanded clones, a class.

v_call	j_call	clone_size	d_call	cdr3_aa	cdr3_nt
TRBV27	TRBJ1-1	many	TRBD1	CASRADRANTEAFF	TGTGCCAGCAGGGCGGACAGGGCGAACACTGAAGCTTTCTTT
TRBV7-2	TRBJ2-3	few	.	CASSFVIRDTQYF	TGTGCCAGCAGCTTTGTAATTAGGGATACGCAGTATTTT
TRBV5-1	TRBJ2-7	many	.	CASSGGPHYEQYF	TGCGCCAGCAGCGGTGGCCCTCACTACGAGCAGTACTTC
TRBV6-5	TRBJ2-3	many	.	CASSSFVGASDTQYF	TGTGCCAGCAGTTCCTTCGTGGGGGCGTCAGATACGCAGTATTTT
TRBV7-8	TRBJ1-1	.	.	CASSALQGLEAFF	TGTGCCAGCAGCGCTCTTCAGGGGCTTGAAGCTTTCTTT
TRBV20-1	TRBJ2-7	many	.	CSARDLKEQYF	TGCAGTGCAAGGGACTTGAAAGAGCAGTACTTC
TRBV5-1	TRBJ2-7	few	TRBD2	CASSLGLAGVDEQYF	TGCGCCAGCAGCCTGGGACTAGCGGGAGTCGACGAGCAGTACTTC
TRBV24-1	TRBJ2-7	many	.	CATSPSRAAGSRQYF	TGTGCCACCAGTCCCTCTAGAGCCGCCGGGTCTAGACAGTACTTC
TRBV18	TRBJ2-1	many	TRBD2	CASSRNSLAGQNEQFF	TGTGCCAGCTCTCGAAATAGTTTAGCGGGCCAGAATGAGCAGTTCTTC
TRBV19	TRBJ2-2	many	TRBD2	CASSRLLAGGTGELFF	TGTGCCAGTAGTCGGCTACTAGCGGGAGGAACCGGGGAGCTGTTTTTT
TRBV18	TRBJ2-5	many	TRBD2	CASSPPILAGEEETQYF	TGTGCCAGCTCACCACCGATCCTAGCGGGAGAAGAAGAGACCCAGTACTTC
TRBV6-5	TRBJ2-1	few	.	CASSSTGGPDEQFF	TGTGCCAGCAGTTCCACTGGAGGGCCGGATGAGCAGTTCTTC
TRBV12-3/TRBV12-4	TRBJ1-4	many	TRBD1	CASSPTGPGEKLFF	TGTGCCAGCAGTCCGACAGGGCCCGGTGAAAAACTGTTTTTT
TRBV5-1	TRBJ2-7	many	.	CASSFGESYEQYF	TGCGCCAGCAGTTTTGGGGAATCCTACGAGCAGTACTTC
TRBV7-9	TRBJ2-2	many	TRBD2	CASSLPGGNTGELFF	TGTGCCAGCAGCTTACCGGGAGGGAACACCGGGGAGCTGTTTTTT
TRBV12-5	TRBJ2-7	many	.	CASGLVTEQYF	TGTGCTAGTGGTTTGGTAACCGAGCAGTACTTC
TRBV12-3/TRBV12-4	TRBJ1-2	many	.	CASSLQNYGYTF	TGTGCCAGCAGTTTACAAAACTATGGCTACACCTTC
TRBV7-2	TRBJ2-3	many	.	CASSRGGPSTDTQYF	TGTGCCAGCAGCCGAGGGGGTCCGAGCACAGATACGCAGTATTTT
TRBV18	TRBJ2-7	many	.	CASSLDGIYEQYF	TGTGCCAGCTCACTGGACGGCATCTACGAGCAGTACTTC
TRBV3-1	TRBJ1-1	many	.	CASSQWGHGRVGRTEAFF	TGTGCCAGCAGCCAATGGGGGCATGGCAGGGTGGGGAGGACTGAAGCTTTCTTT
TRBV20-1	TRBJ1-2	many	.	CSASRGGGVDGYTF	TGCAGTGCTTCACGGGGGGGAGGGGTCGATGGCTACACCTTC
TRBV20-1	TRBJ2-5	many	TRBD1	CSARDFRGQGETQYF	TGCAGTGCTAGAGATTTCCGGGGACAGGGAGAGACCCAGTACTTC